This T cell receptor beta chain stems from a study of blood T cell repertoires in COVID-19. Per the germline V gene, CDR1 is SNHLY and CDR2 is FYNNEI. CDR3 size: 15 residues. J gave up 8 bases and V 6 bases, and 7 bases lay outside the gene matches. Cohort 3 recovery required two negative PCRs, clearance, or symptom resolution. In the study's own analysis: Cell counts per sample came from amplifying reference gene primers. The protocol was immunoSEQ multiplex PCR, while the TCRdb copy is restricted to in-frame clones and leaves out a portion. V and J calls and clone size are given by that table; D and trimming were obtained from the DNA. The sample comprises approximately 480,000 clones, 87% of which are singletons, and around 0.64% rests with the top ten.

The TCR comes from a woman under 30 who had recovered from COVID-19. The J gene is TRBJ2-1, the V gene TRBV2, with TRBD2 identical over 13 bases. The sample consisted of PBMCs or T cells enriched from blood (not recorded which). CDR3 coding DNA: TGTGCCAGCAGGGAACTAGCGGGGGGGCTTGATGAGCAGTTCTTC. This encodes CASRELAGGLDEQFF.